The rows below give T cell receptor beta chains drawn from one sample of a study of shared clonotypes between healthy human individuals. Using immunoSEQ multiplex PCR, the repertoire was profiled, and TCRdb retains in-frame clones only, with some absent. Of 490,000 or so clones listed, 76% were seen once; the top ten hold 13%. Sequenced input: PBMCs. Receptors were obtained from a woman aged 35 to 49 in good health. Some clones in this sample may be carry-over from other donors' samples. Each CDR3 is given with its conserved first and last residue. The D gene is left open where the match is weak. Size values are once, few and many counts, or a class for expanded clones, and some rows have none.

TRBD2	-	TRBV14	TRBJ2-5	CASSQVIGFGGETQYF	TGTGCCAGCAGCCAAGTCATCGGATTCGGGGGGGAGACCCAGTACTTC
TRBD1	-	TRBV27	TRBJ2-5	CASSPLTGRETQYF	TGTGCCAGCAGTCCCCTGACAGGGAGAGAGACCCAGTACTTC
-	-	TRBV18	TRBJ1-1	CASSPVAHTEAFF	TGTGCCAGCTCACCAGTTGCCCACACTGAAGCTTTCTTT
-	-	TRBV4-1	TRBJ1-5	CASSQDPGNSNQPQHF	TGCGCCAGCAGCCAAGACCCGGGTAACAGCAATCAGCCCCAGCATTTT
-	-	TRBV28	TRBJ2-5	CASSFAGFQETQYF	TGTGCCAGCAGTTTTGCGGGTTTCCAAGAGACCCAGTACTTC
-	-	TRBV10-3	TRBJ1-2	CATEEGGYGYTF	TGTGCCACCGAGGAGGGCGGCTATGGCTACACCTTC
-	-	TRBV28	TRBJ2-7	CASSSQTPYEQYF	TGTGCCAGCAGTTCCCAGACACCTTACGAGCAGTACTTC
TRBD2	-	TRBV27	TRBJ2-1	CASSEAGTSGVGEQFF	TGTGCCAGCAGTGAGGCCGGGACTAGCGGGGTGGGTGAGCAGTTCTTC
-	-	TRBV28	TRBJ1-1	CASSSSGFLNTEAFF	TGTGCCAGCAGTTCCTCCGGGTTCCTGAACACTGAAGCTTTCTTT
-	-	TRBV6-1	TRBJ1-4	CASRVDEKLFF	TGTGCCAGCAGGGTTGATGAAAAACTGTTTTTT
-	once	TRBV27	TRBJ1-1	CASSSHSTGVYTEAFF	TGTGCCAGCAGTTCCCACTCGACGGGTGTGTACACTGAAGCTTTCTTT
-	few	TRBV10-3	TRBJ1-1	CAITLDGTEAFF	TGTGCCATCACCCTGGACGGAACTGAAGCTTTCTTT
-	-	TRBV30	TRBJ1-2	CAWSQNRARGYGYTF	TGTGCCTGGAGTCAGAACAGGGCCCGGGGCTATGGCTACACCTTC
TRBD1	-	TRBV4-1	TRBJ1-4	CASSQEPPGGLNEKLFF	TGCGCCAGCAGCCAAGAACCCCCAGGGGGGCTTAATGAAAAACTGTTTTTT
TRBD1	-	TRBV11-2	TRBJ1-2	CASSAGTGSYTF	TGTGCCAGCAGCGCCGGGACAGGGAGCTACACCTTC
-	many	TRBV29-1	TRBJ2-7	CSVGSGGHEQYF	TGCAGCGTTGGGAGTGGTGGGCACGAGCAGTACTTC
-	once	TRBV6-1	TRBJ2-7	CASSEGNRYEQYF	TGTGCCAGCAGTGAAGGTAACCGCTACGAGCAGTACTTC
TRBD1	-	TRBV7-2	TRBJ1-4	CASSLDRFNEKLFF	TGTGCCAGCAGCTTGGACAGGTTTAATGAAAAACTGTTTTTT
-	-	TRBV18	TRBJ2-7	CASSPDGFYEQYF	TGTGCCAGCTCACCGGACGGATTCTACGAGCAGTACTTC
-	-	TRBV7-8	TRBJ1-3	CASSLATGTNTIYF	TGTGCCAGCAGCTTAGCAACAGGGACGAACACCATATATTTT
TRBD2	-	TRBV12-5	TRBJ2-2	CASGLVLAGAWTGELFF	TGTGCTAGTGGTTTGGTGCTAGCGGGAGCATGGACCGGGGAGCTGTTTTTT
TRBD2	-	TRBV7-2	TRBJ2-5	CASSKRTSGTETQYF	TGTGCCAGCAGCAAAAGGACTAGCGGGACGGAGACCCAGTACTTC
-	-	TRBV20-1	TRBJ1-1	CSARGELWAFF	TGCAGTGCTAGAGGGGAGTTATGGGCTTTCTTT
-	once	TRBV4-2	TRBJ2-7	CASSQVSRSYEQYF	TGTGCCAGCAGCCAAGTCAGCCGCTCCTACGAGCAGTACTTC
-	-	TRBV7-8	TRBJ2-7	CASSLRDSYEQYF	TGTGCCAGCAGCTTACGAGACTCCTACGAGCAGTACTTC
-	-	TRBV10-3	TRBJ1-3	CAISGYGLGGNTIYF	TGTGCCATCAGTGGATATGGGCTCGGTGGAAACACCATATATTTT
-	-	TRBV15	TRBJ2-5	CATSRFTGGGRYQETQYF	TGTGCCACCAGCAGATTCACGGGGGGCGGAAGGTACCAAGAGACCCAGTACTTC
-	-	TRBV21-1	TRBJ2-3	CASSKSGTGEDTQYF	TGTGCCAGCAGCAAATCAGGGACCGGGGAAGATACGCAGTATTTT
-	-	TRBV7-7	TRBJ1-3	CASSSSSGNTIYF	TGTGCCAGCAGCTCCTCGTCTGGAAACACCATATATTTT
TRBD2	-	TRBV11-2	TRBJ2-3	CASAGGRGTDTQYF	TGTGCCAGCGCGGGTGGGAGGGGCACAGATACGCAGTATTTT
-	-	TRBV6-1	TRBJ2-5	CASSEGAGLETQYF	TGTGCCAGCAGTGAAGGGGCGGGTTTGGAGACCCAGTACTTC
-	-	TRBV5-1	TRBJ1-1	CASSLDGGSNTEAFF	TGCGCCAGCAGCTTGGATGGAGGTTCGAACACTGAAGCTTTCTTT
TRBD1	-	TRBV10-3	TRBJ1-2	CAISDRTGGWGYTF	TGTGCCATCAGTGATCGCACAGGGGGATGGGGCTACACCTTC
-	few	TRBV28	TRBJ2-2	CASSFPPTRSTGELFF	TGTGCCAGCAGTTTTCCCCCTACGAGATCCACCGGGGAGCTGTTTTTT
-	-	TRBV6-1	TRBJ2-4	CASSEGKDPRWAKNIQYF	TGTGCCAGCAGTGAAGGAAAAGACCCACGGTGGGCCAAAAACATTCAGTACTTC
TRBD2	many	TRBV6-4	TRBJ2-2	CASSDSWGGTGELFF	TGTGCCAGCAGTGACTCTTGGGGAGGGACCGGGGAGCTGTTTTTT
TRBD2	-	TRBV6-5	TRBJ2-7	CASSPGSGGPLEQYF	TGTGCCAGCAGTCCCGGTTCGGGAGGGCCCCTCGAGCAGTACTTC
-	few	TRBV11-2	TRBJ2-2	CASSRGVANTGELFF	TGTGCCAGCAGCCGCGGGGTTGCGAACACCGGGGAGCTGTTTTTT
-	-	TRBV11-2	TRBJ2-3	CASSLARNTDTQYF	TGTGCCAGCAGCTTAGCCAGAAACACAGATACGCAGTATTTT
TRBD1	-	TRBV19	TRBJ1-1	CASSMDRMNTEAFF	TGTGCCAGTAGTATGGACAGGATGAACACTGAAGCTTTCTTT
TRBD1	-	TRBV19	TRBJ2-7	CASSTNDRGGVYEQYF	TGTGCCAGTAGTACCAATGACAGGGGGGGAGTCTACGAGCAGTACTTC
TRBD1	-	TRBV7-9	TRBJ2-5	CASSLGPGQGRRETQYF	TGTGCCAGCAGCTTAGGGCCGGGACAGGGAAGAAGAGAGACCCAGTACTTC
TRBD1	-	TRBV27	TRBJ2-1	CASSLVGTGPYEQFF	TGTGCCAGCAGTTTGGTTGGGACAGGGCCGTATGAGCAGTTCTTC
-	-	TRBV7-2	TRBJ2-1	CASSFGPGRRYNEQFF	TGTGCCAGCAGCTTTGGTCCGGGACGGAGATACAATGAGCAGTTCTTC
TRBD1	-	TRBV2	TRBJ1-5	CASIRGQDQPQHF	TGTGCCAGCATAAGGGGGCAAGATCAGCCCCAGCATTTT
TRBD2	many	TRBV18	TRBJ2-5	CASSPLGTSRETQYF	TGTGCCAGCTCACCTCTAGGGACTAGCAGGGAGACCCAGTACTTC
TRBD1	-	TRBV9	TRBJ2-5	CASSVEDRGETQYF	TGTGCCAGCAGCGTAGAGGACAGGGGGGAGACCCAGTACTTC
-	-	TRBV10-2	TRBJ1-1	CASSDWGNTRTEAFF	TGCGCCAGCAGTGATTGGGGGAACACCCGAACTGAAGCTTTCTTT
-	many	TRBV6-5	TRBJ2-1	CASSYPHGGSYNEQFF	TGTGCCAGCAGTTACCCTCACGGAGGTTCCTACAATGAGCAGTTCTTC
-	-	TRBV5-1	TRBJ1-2	CASSPGEGPDYGYTF	TGCGCCAGCAGCCCGGGCGAGGGCCCGGACTATGGCTACACCTTC
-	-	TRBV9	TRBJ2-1	CASSATSGANNEQFF	TGTGCCAGCAGCGCCACTTCGGGAGCAAACAATGAGCAGTTCTTC
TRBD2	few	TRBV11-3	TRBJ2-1	CASSFPTSGTLKQFF	TGTGCCAGCAGCTTCCCGACTAGCGGGACACTAAAGCAGTTCTTC
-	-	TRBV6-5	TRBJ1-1	CASSWRPQGTEAFF	TGTGCCAGCAGTTGGAGACCTCAGGGTACTGAAGCTTTCTTT
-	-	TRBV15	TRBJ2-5	CATSRGRPQETQYF	TGTGCCACCAGCAGAGGACGACCCCAAGAGACCCAGTACTTC
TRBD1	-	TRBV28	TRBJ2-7	CASSSTGVPLSAQYF	TGTGCCAGCAGTTCGACAGGGGTGCCCCTCTCCGCGCAGTACTTC